This TCR beta chain is from a study of metastatic and nonmetastatic thyroid tumors. Every patient was untreated before thyroid surgery. Turning to this clone: At one end the junction does not follow the germline gene, possibly because of a read error.

In the study's own analysis: To classify distant metastasis in papillary thyroid cancer, a model was built from CDR3 differences across clinicopathological groups. TCRdb recomputed clones from the PCR reads via MiXCR. TCRdb, not the authors, supplied the V and J calls. The table has 50,000 to 65,000 clones, approximately 17% seen once. Germline-derived CDR1 and CDR2 are SGHAT and FQNNGV. This CDR3 is built from 13 residues. This receptor was taken from a female donor with papillary thyroid cancer or a benign thyroid nodule (not recorded which). Some clones in this sample may be carry-over from other donors' samples. The specimen was blood. This chain links TRBV11-2 with TRBJ2-7; D unclear. CDR3 bases: TGTGCCAGTAGCTTAGTGGGGTCCTACGAGCAGTACTTC. This sequence encodes CASSLVGSYEQYF.